One sample yielded the 27 T cell receptor beta chains listed below, sequenced in a study of control samples from healthy donors and cancer patients. Here immunoSEQ multiplex PCR was the method, and the copy in TCRdb shows in-frame clones only, minus some. The sample consists of approximately 87,000 clones, 90% to 95% of them appearing once. The sample was blood. These receptors were obtained from a man over 45 in good health.

The DNA of the CDR3 is TGTGCCAGCAGTAGTTTTGTAGGGGCGGATGGCTACACCTTC. Its translation: CASSSFVGADGYTF. The rearrangement uses TRBV27 and TRBJ1-2; possibly TRBD1 for D (5 bases). Trimming removed 5 bases from V and 6 bases from J, with 16 bases in between. CDR3 length: 14 amino acids. Germline-derived CDR1 and CDR2 are MNHEY and SMNVEV (reference sequence).

This sequence joins TRBV19 and TRBJ2-2, with TRBD1 identical over 8 bases. The CDR3 is 16 residues long. Trimming removed 5 bases from V and 2 bases from J; junction bases left unmatched: 7. CDR1 and CDR2 from the germline V gene are LNHDA and SQIVND (reference sequence). The CDR3 region is CASSERGQGNTGELFF. In DNA, the CDR3 is TGTGCCAGTAGTGAGAGAGGACAGGGAAACACCGGGGAGCTGTTTTTT.

This sequence joins TRBV18 and TRBJ1-2; a possible D gene is TRBD1 (5 bases). This CDR3 has 14 residues. V lost 5 bases, J lost 8 bases, and 18 bases lay in between. Germline values: CDR1 KGHSH, CDR2 LQKENI. DNA for the CDR3: TGTGCCAGCTCAGGGAGAGACCGCCGGGGGGGCTACACCTTC. Translation gives CASSGRDRRGGYTF.

The genes are TRBV11-2 and TRBJ2-1, with D tentatively TRBD1 (6 bases). CDR1 is SGHAT, CDR2 FQNNGV, per germline. V shed 1 base and J shed 10 bases, with 17 bases lying between them. This CDR3 spans 15 amino acids. CDR3 coding DNA: TGTGCCAGCAGCTTAGGTCGCGGACCAGGGACAGAGCAGTTCTTC. Protein: CASSLGRGPGTEQFF.

The rearrangement uses TRBV11-2 and TRBJ1-6; D not certain. Per the germline V gene, CDR1 is SGHAT and CDR2 is FQNNGV. V gave up 1 base and J gave up 9 bases, with 4 bases separating them. The CDR3 is made up of 12 amino acids. CDR3 sequence: CASSLVASPLHF. The CDR3 DNA sequence: TGTGCCAGCAGCTTAGTCGCTTCACCCCTCCACTTT.

Ten or more counts support this clone. J is TRBJ1-5 and V is TRBV7-2; possible D gene TRBD1, 6 bases. Per germline, CDR1 SGHTA and CDR2 FQGNSA. The ends were cut back, 5 bases at V and 2 bases at J, with 10 bases in the middle. This CDR3 is built from 14 residues. CDR3 region: CASSARTGNQPQHF. DNA for the CDR3: TGTGCCAGCAGCGCCAGGACAGGCAATCAGCCCCAGCATTTT.

The V gene is TRBV24-1, the J gene TRBJ1-5; the D is unclear. Per the germline V gene, CDR1 is KGHDR and CDR2 is SFDVKD. The CDR3 has 14 residues. The V end was cut by 5 bases, the J end by 2 bases, with 9 bases between. The CDR3 region is CATSAAGGNQPQHF. CDR3 in DNA: TGTGCCACCAGTGCCGCAGGAGGCAATCAGCCCCAGCATTTT.

The chain combines TRBV6-5 with TRBJ2-3; 8 positions agree with TRBD2. Trimming cost V 2 bases and J 1 base; bases outside gene matches: 2. CDR1 and CDR2 from the germline V gene are MNHEY and SVGAGI. The length of the CDR3 is 15 residues. CDR3 in amino acids: CASSYGRGGTDTQYF. As DNA, the CDR3 is TGTGCCAGCAGTTACGGGCGGGGGGGCACAGATACGCAGTATTTT.

This chain links TRBV5-1 with TRBJ1-1; no firm D call. The CDR3 has 16 amino acids. Trimming took 1 base from V and 3 from J, leaving 16 bases between them. Germline V gene sequence: CDR1 SGHRS, CDR2 YFSETQ. The DNA of the CDR3 is TGCGCCAGCAGCTTGTCAGTCATCGGTGGGGACACTGAAGCTTTCTTT. Translating it yields CASSLSVIGGDTEAFF.

The V gene is TRBV5-1, the J gene TRBJ1-1; TRBD1 might be the D (5 bases). The CDR3 extends over 13 amino acids. V dropped 4 bases and J dropped 6 bases, with 13 bases sitting between them. Germline assignment: CDR1 SGHRS and CDR2 YFSETQ. CDR3 residues: CASSPDGAPEAFF. The CDR3 DNA is TGCGCCAGCAGCCCGGACGGGGCCCCTGAAGCTTTCTTT.

This chain connects TRBV19 to TRBJ1-3; D call uncertain. The CDR3 has 13 amino acids. Trimming stripped 8 bases from V and 4 bases from J, with 12 bases between. The germline CDR1 and CDR2 sequences are LNHDA and SQIVND (reference sequence). CDR3: CASQQIRGNTIYF. In DNA form, the CDR3 reads TGTGCCAGTCAACAGATCAGAGGAAACACCATATATTTT.

V is TRBV3-1 (or the pseudogene TRBV3-2) and J is TRBJ1-2; D gene uncertain. Germline assignment: CDR1 LGHDT and CDR2 YNNKEL (reference sequence). Deletions cut 0 bases from V and 3 bases from J, with 8 bases between. The CDR3 extends over 14 amino acids. DNA of the CDR3: TGTGCCAGCAGCCAAGATCCGGGGTACTATGGCTACACCTTC. Its translation: CASSQDPGYYGYTF.

The chain links TRBV18 to TRBJ1-1; D gene unclear. V lost 2 bases, J lost 4 bases, and 11 bases lay in between. Looked up from germline, CDR1 is KGHSH and CDR2 is LQKENI. This CDR3 comprises 14 residues. In nucleotides, the CDR3 is TGTGCCAGCTCACCAACCGGGGTGAGCACTGAAGCTTTCTTT. Translated, it gives CASSPTGVSTEAFF.

The chain has TRBV9 and TRBJ1-1; D perhaps matches TRBD1 (5 bases). The CDR3 has 14 amino acids. Trimming removed 6 bases at V and 3 bases at J, with 15 bases between. The germline CDR1 and CDR2 sequences are SGDLS and YYNGEE. CDR3 loop: CASTQGVEDTEAFF. The DNA of the CDR3 is TGTGCCAGCACCCAGGGTGTGGAAGACACTGAAGCTTTCTTT.

The V gene is TRBV30, the J gene TRBJ1-2; TRBD1 agrees at 8 bases. Germline assignment: CDR1 GTSNPN and CDR2 SVGIG (reference sequence). V shed 2 bases, J shed 4 bases, and the junction held 6 bases outside the gene matches. The CDR3 is 14 amino acids. CDR3 bases: TGTGCCTGGAGTTCACAGGGGGTGGCCTATGGCTACACCTTC. Amino acid sequence: CAWSSQGVAYGYTF.

The chain recombines TRBV6-1 with TRBJ2-3; 8 bases line up with TRBD1. The V segment lost 3 bases and the J segment 13 bases; nucleotides outside the gene matches: 3. The CDR3 is made up of 11 amino acids. Germline V gene sequence: CDR1 MNHNS, CDR2 SASEGT. The CDR3 coding sequence is TGTGCCAGCAGTGACACAGGGGGAGAGTATTTT. Its protein product is CASSDTGGEYF.

This sequence joins TRBV6-2 or TRBV6-3 and TRBJ1-1; possibly TRBD1 for D (5 bases). This CDR3 is built from 11 residues. In germline, CDR1 is MNHEY, CDR2 SVGEGT. Trimming left V 6 bases short and J 10 bases short, with 12 bases between. The chain's CDR3 is CASSQGPGAFF. Here the CDR3 DNA reads TGTGCCAGCAGCCAGGGACCTGGAGCTTTCTTT.

This clone was observed a few times. The chain links TRBV19 to TRBJ1-4; D gene unclear. Germline lookup yields CDR1 LNHDA and CDR2 SQIVND (reference sequence). This CDR3 contains 12 residues. V lost 6 bases and J 4 bases, leaving 6 bases between the germline ends. The CDR3 reads CASRYRNEKLFF. CDR3 DNA sequence: TGTGCCAGTAGATACCGTAATGAAAAACTGTTTTTT.

About this clone: Its ends do not fully match the called genes, so a read error is possible. The chain combines TRBV7-2 with TRBJ1-3; 7 positions match TRBD1. This CDR3 comprises 15 residues. Germline V CDR1 and CDR2: SGHTA, FQGNSA. In DNA form, the CDR3 reads TGTGCCAGCAGCTTCAGGGGGGACTCTGGGAACACCATATATTTT. It encodes CASSFRGDSGNTIYF.

The chain links TRBV5-4 to TRBJ1-2; maybe TRBD1 (6 bases). Germline CDR1 and CDR2: SGHNT and YYREEE (reference sequence). V lost 0 bases, J lost 5 bases, and 14 bases lay in between. CDR3 size: 15 residues. In DNA, the CDR3 is TGTGCCAGCAGCTTGGCCGGAAGGGGGAGTTATGGCTACACCTTC. It encodes CASSLAGRGSYGYTF.

This clone was seen once. V usage is TRBV2 and J usage is TRBJ1-6, with 7 bases aligning to TRBD1. Looked up from germline, CDR1 is SNHLY and CDR2 is FYNNEI. The CDR3 runs to 13 residues. J was trimmed by 10 bases and V by 8 bases; bases with no gene match: 8. CDR3 DNA sequence: TGTGCCAGCGGACAGGAACACCGGTCACCCCTCCACTTT. It yields the protein CASGQEHRSPLHF.

This rearrangement joins TRBV11-1 to TRBJ2-1; a possible D gene is TRBD2 (6 bases). The CDR3 length is 13 residues. Germline CDR1 is SGHAT and CDR2 is FQDESV (reference sequence). Trimming stripped 0 bases from V and 9 bases from J, with 9 bases between. CDR3 sequence: CASSLARGGEQFF. For the CDR3, the DNA is TGTGCCAGCAGCTTAGCGAGGGGAGGTGAGCAGTTCTTC.

The chain is built from TRBV6-5 and TRBJ1-4; D is uncertain. There are 15 residues in the CDR3. The ends were cut back, 6 bases at V and 4 bases at J, with 15 bases in the middle. Germline V CDR1 and CDR2: MNHEY, SVGAGI. The CDR3 spells CASSRGGSFNEKLFF. CDR3 DNA: TGTGCCAGCAGCCGAGGTGGCAGCTTTAATGAAAAACTGTTTTTT.

This clone has just a few counts. This chain connects TRBV6-1 to TRBJ2-1; tentatively, D is TRBD1 (5 bases). The CDR3 consists of 15 residues. V was clipped by 3 bases and J by 0 bases, with 9 bases between them. Germline V lookup: CDR1 MNHNS, CDR2 SASEGT. CDR3 loop: CASSETASSYNEQFF. The CDR3 region has the DNA TGTGCCAGCAGTGAGACAGCGAGCTCCTACAATGAGCAGTTCTTC.

A word on this clone: The junction departs from germline at one end; a sequencing error may be responsible. This sequence joins TRBV19 and TRBJ2-7, with 14 bases identical to TRBD2. The CDR3 runs to 13 residues. The germline V gene has CDR1 LNHDA and CDR2 SQIVND (reference sequence). DNA for the CDR3: TGTGCCAGTAGTACGGGACTAGCGGGGGTAGCGACCTTC. It yields the protein CASSTGLAGVATF.

As DNA, the CDR3 is TGTGCCAGCAGCCTCCTGGGGGGAGCCTACGAGCAGTACTTC. Amino acids: CASSLLGGAYEQYF. The V gene is TRBV6-5, the J gene TRBJ2-7, with D perhaps matching TRBD2 (6 bases). The germline V gene encodes CDR1 MNHEY and CDR2 SVGAGI. The ends were cut back, 6 bases at V and 2 bases at J, with 14 bases in the middle. The CDR3 consists of 14 residues.

The chain carries TRBV10-2 and TRBJ1-2; a possible D gene is TRBD1 (5 bases). The CDR3 is made up of 12 amino acids. Germline V gene data show CDR1 as WSHSY and CDR2 as SAAADI. V was clipped by 7 bases and J by 2 bases, with 8 bases between them. The CDR3 is CASTGTNYGYTF. The CDR3 DNA is TGCGCCAGCACAGGGACCAACTATGGCTACACCTTC.